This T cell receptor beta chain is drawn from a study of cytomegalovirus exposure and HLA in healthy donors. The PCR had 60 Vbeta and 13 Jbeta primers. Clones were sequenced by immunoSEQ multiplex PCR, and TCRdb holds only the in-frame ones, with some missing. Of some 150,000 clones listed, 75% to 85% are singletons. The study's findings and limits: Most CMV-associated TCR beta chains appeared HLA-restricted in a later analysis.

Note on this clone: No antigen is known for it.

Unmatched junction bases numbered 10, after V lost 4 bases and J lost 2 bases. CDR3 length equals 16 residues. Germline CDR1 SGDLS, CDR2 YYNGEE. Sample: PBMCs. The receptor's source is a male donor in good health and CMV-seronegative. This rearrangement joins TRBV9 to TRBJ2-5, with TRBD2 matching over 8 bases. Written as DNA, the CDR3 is TGTGCCAGCAGCCCGACCCCCCGGGGGGGGCAAGAGACCCAGTACTTC. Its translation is CASSPTPRGGQETQYF.